A selection of T cell receptor beta chains follows, all from one sample in a study of esophageal squamous cell carcinoma under preoperative chemotherapy. Each CDR3 protein gets one entry after TCRdb re-called the PCR reads with MiXCR. The data contain more than 15,000 distinct CDR3 sequences, 48% of them seen just once; the ten biggest clones take up 25% to 35%. This specimen was acquired from a patient given preoperative chemotherapy. These receptors were taken from a human donor with esophageal squamous cell carcinoma. The donor label of this sample is uncertain. CDR3s include the opening cysteine and the closing phenylalanine or tryptophan. The D gene is left open where the match is weak. Some rows have no size entry. The others give once, few or many, or a class for an expanded clone.

D gene | J gene | V gene | clone size | CDR3 protein | CDR3 DNA
TRBD2 | TRBJ2-7 | TRBV7-2 | many | CASSFRLAGPYEQYF | TGTGCCAGCAGCTTTAGACTAGCGGGACCCTACGAGCAGTACTTC
NA | TRBJ2-3 | TRBV6-4 | NA | CASSDPGYSTEAQYF | TGTGCCAGCAGTGATCCGGGTTACAGCACAGAGGCGCAGTATTTT
NA | TRBJ2-4 | TRBV7-2 | NA | CASSAPEGGGTDMQYF | TGTGCCAGCAGCGCACCGGAGGGGGGGGGCACAGACATGCAGTACTTC
TRBD2 | TRBJ2-7 | TRBV12-3/TRBV12-4 | many | CASSWGLAGGHTYEQYF | TGTGCCAGCAGTTGGGGACTAGCGGGAGGGCACACCTACGAGCAGTACTTC
NA | TRBJ2-7 | TRBV7-2 | NA | CASSPRGQSYEQYF | TGTGCCAGCAGCCCCAGGGGCCAATCCTACGAGCAGTACTTC
NA | TRBJ2-1 | TRBV7-6 | NA | CASSLGRQPQETQFF | TGTGCCAGCAGCTTAGGGCGACAGCCTCAAGAGACCCAGTTCTTC
TRBD1 | TRBJ1-6 | TRBV6-1 | many | CASRGATGESPLHF | TGTGCCAGCAGGGGGGCGACAGGGGAATCACCCCTCCACTTT
NA | TRBJ2-7 | TRBV12-5 | NA | CASGLDRGEQYF | TGTGCTAGTGGTTTGGACCGGGGGGAGCAGTACTTC
NA | TRBJ2-2 | TRBV6-5 | many | CASSYDPPGTGELFF | TGTGCCAGCAGTTACGATCCCCCTGGAACCGGGGAGCTGTTTTTT
NA | TRBJ2-5 | TRBV7-2 | NA | CARGQGGRDQETQYF | TGTGCCAGGGGGCAGGGCGGACGTGACCAAGAGACCCAGTACTTC
TRBD1 | TRBJ2-5 | TRBV7-6 | NA | CASSLGTGGGETQYF | TGTGCCAGCAGCTTAGGGACAGGGGGCGGAGAGACCCAGTACTTC
NA | TRBJ2-5 | TRBV7-2 | NA | CASSLGHGVQETQYF | TGTGCCAGCAGCTTAGGGCACGGGGTCCAAGAGACCCAGTACTTC
NA | TRBJ2-7 | TRBV11-2 | few | CASSLGPGSYEQYF | TGTGCCAGCAGCTTAGGCCCAGGGAGCTACGAGCAGTACTTC
NA | TRBJ2-2 | TRBV11-3 | many | CASRDPALRTGELFF | TGTGCCAGCAGGGATCCCGCGCTACGGACCGGGGAGCTGTTTTTT
TRBD1 | TRBJ2-1 | TRBV7-9 | NA | CASRPSGQGGYNEQFF | TGTGCCAGCAGGCCCTCGGGACAGGGAGGCTACAATGAGCAGTTCTTC
NA | TRBJ2-1 | TRBV7-3 | NA | CASSLNGVDEQFF | TGTGCCAGCAGCTTAAACGGGGTAGATGAGCAGTTCTTC
TRBD2 | TRBJ2-1 | TRBV27 | many | CASSLHALAGVKSSYNEQFF | TGTGCCAGCAGTTTACACGCGCTAGCGGGAGTGAAAAGCTCCTACAATGAGCAGTTCTTC
NA | TRBJ2-7 | TRBV11-2 | NA | CASSLANPGYHPYEQYF | TGTGCCAGCAGCTTAGCGAACCCGGGGTATCACCCCTACGAGCAGTACTTC
TRBD1 | TRBJ2-5 | TRBV7-3 | NA | CASSLDRGLETQYF | TGTGCCAGCAGCTTGGACAGGGGGTTAGAGACCCAGTACTTC
NA | TRBJ2-1 | TRBV7-2 | NA | CASSLTGLHYNEQFF | TGTGCCAGCAGCTTAACGGGGCTGCATTACAATGAGCAGTTCTTC
NA | TRBJ2-5 | TRBV12-3/TRBV12-4 | NA | CASSLLGRSGETQYF | TGTGCCAGCAGCCTACTAGGAAGAAGTGGAGAGACCCAGTACTTC
NA | TRBJ2-1 | TRBV7-2 | many | CASSLKGSTYNEQFF | TGTGCCAGCAGCTTAAAAGGGAGTACCTACAATGAGCAGTTCTTC
TRBD1 | TRBJ2-7 | TRBV7-6 | NA | CASSLETGSYEQYF | TGTGCCAGCAGCTTGGAGACAGGGAGCTACGAGCAGTACTTC
TRBD1 | TRBJ2-2 | TRBV7-7 | NA | CASGQENTGELFF | TGTGCCAGTGGACAGGAGAACACCGGGGAGCTGTTTTTT
TRBD1 | TRBJ2-1 | TRBV12-3/TRBV12-4 | many | CASSSSGTGSDEQFF | TGTGCCAGCAGTTCATCCGGGACAGGGTCGGATGAGCAGTTCTTC
TRBD2 | TRBJ2-5 | TRBV7-6 | many | CASSPNPILAGANNEQYF | TGTGCCAGCAGCCCGAACCCCATACTAGCGGGAGCTAATAATGAGCAGTACTTC
TRBD2 | TRBJ2-7 | TRBV7-8 | NA | CASSLEGGRVYEQYF | TGTGCCAGCAGCTTAGAGGGCGGGAGGGTTTACGAGCAGTACTTC
NA | TRBJ2-4 | TRBV6-2/TRBV6-3 | NA | CASSGANTQYF | TGTGCCAGCAGTGGGGCAAACACTCAGTACTTC
NA | TRBJ2-3 | TRBV10-3 | NA | CAIRAGPAGKNMQYF | TGTGCCATCAGGGCGGGGCCGGCGGGCAAAAACATGCAGTATTTT